These 17 T cell receptor beta chains share one sample of origin, sequenced in a study of blood T cell repertoires in COVID-19. Sequenced by immunoSEQ multiplex PCR; TCRdb stores in-frame clones only, minus some. The data show about 160,000 clones, around 82% seen once. The material sequenced was PBMCs or T cells enriched from blood (not recorded which). The receptors were sampled from a man aged 55 to 70 who had recovered from COVID-19.

J is TRBJ1-1 and V is TRBV28, with TRBD1 as a possible D gene (5 bases). Germline CDR1 and CDR2: MDHEN and SYDVKM. V lost 6 bases, J lost 4 bases, and 12 bases lay in between. The CDR3 extends over 13 amino acids. DNA for the CDR3: TGTGCCAGCAGCGCGGGGCGTCTCACTGAAGCTTTCTTT. As protein: CASSAGRLTEAFF.

The chain joins TRBV28 to TRBJ1-5; D is perhaps TRBD1 (6 bases). Germline V CDR1 and CDR2: MDHEN, SYDVKM. The CDR3 is 14 residues long. V shed 3 bases and J shed 0 bases, with 6 bases lying between them. In DNA, the CDR3 is TGTGCCAGCAGTTTGACAGGTAGCAATCAGCCCCAGCATTTT. Translated: CASSLTGSNQPQHF. The full variable domain, completed using reference TRBV28 and TRBJ1-5, is DVKVTQSSRYLVKRTGEKVFLECVQDMDHENMFWYRQDPGLGLRLIYFSYDVKMKEKGDIPEGYSVSREKKERFSLILESASTNQTSMYLCASSLTGSNQPQHFGDGTRLSIL.

The V gene is TRBV25-1, the J gene TRBJ1-2, with TRBD1 identical over 9 bases. The CDR3 is 13 amino acids. CDR1 is MGHDK, CDR2 SYGVNS, per germline. Losses at the gene ends were 4 bases for V and 5 bases for J; bases not matched to a gene: 2. CDR3 residues: CASSGDRAYGYTF. The CDR3 DNA reads TGTGCCAGCAGTGGGGACAGGGCGTATGGCTACACCTTC.

The chain combines TRBV5-8 with TRBJ2-5; TRBD1 matches at 12 bases. With 1 base clipped from V and 1 base from J, the junction kept 2 bases outside the gene matches. Germline CDR1 is SGHTS and CDR2 is YDEGEE. CDR3 length: 16 residues. The CDR3 spells CASSLWDRGRQETQYF. As DNA, the CDR3 is TGTGCCAGCAGCTTGTGGGACAGGGGGCGCCAAGAGACCCAGTACTTC.

This chain connects TRBV9 to TRBJ2-5; TRBD2 aligns across 7 bases. The CDR3 runs 14 residues. CDR1 and CDR2 (germline): SGDLS, YYNGEE. The V gene end was trimmed by 0 bases and the J gene end by 3 bases; junction bases not matched to a gene: 2. The CDR3 DNA reads TGTGCCAGCAGCGTAGGTCTAGCGGAAGAGACCCAGTACTTC. Residues: CASSVGLAEETQYF.

The CDR3 here is CASSSDRGGKQYF. DNA for the CDR3: TGTGCCAGCAGCTCCGACAGGGGCGGCAAGCAGTACTTC. The chain joins TRBV7-7 to TRBJ2-7, with TRBD1 matching over 8 bases. The CDR3 has 13 amino acids. CDR1 SSHAT and CDR2 FNYEAQ come from the germline V gene (reference sequence). With V trimmed by 4 bases and J by 8 bases, 7 bases remained unmatched.

The chain recombines TRBV7-2 with TRBJ1-1, with D maybe TRBD1 (5 bases). CDR1 is SGHTA and CDR2 is FQGNSA in the germline V gene. This CDR3 contains 15 residues. Deletions cut 1 base from V and 0 bases from J, with 9 bases between. The CDR3 spells CASSLVGRVNTEAFF. Here the CDR3 DNA reads TGTGCCAGCAGCTTAGTTGGCAGGGTGAACACTGAAGCTTTCTTT.

The chain carries TRBV27 and TRBJ1-3; a weak D match, TRBD1 (6 bases). This CDR3 is built from 14 residues. Deletions cut 5 bases from V and 8 bases from J, with 16 bases between. Germline V gene lookup returns CDR1 MNHEY and CDR2 SMNVEV (reference sequence). Written as DNA, the CDR3 is TGTGCCAGCAGTCGGGGGGGGGCTTTAGACACCATATATTTT. Protein product: CASSRGGALDTIYF.

The CDR3 sequence is CASSLTGQGGVVGNQPQHF. The CDR3 DNA follows: TGTGCCAGCAGTTTAACTGGACAGGGGGGCGTTGTAGGCAATCAGCCCCAGCATTTT. This chain connects TRBV28 to TRBJ1-5; 10 bases align to TRBD1. With V trimmed by 2 bases and J by 2 bases, 12 bases remained unmatched. The CDR3 consists of 19 residues. Germline CDR1 reads MDHEN; CDR2 reads SYDVKM.

The chain joins TRBV2 to TRBJ1-3; 7 bases line up with TRBD1. The length of the CDR3 is 15 residues. Trimming cost V 2 bases and J 2 bases; bases outside gene matches: 3. Germline V gene sequence: CDR1 SNHLY, CDR2 FYNNEI. CDR3 amino acids: CASSEFGQAGNTIYF. The CDR3 coding sequence is TGTGCCAGCAGTGAATTCGGACAGGCTGGAAACACCATATATTTT.

The sample holds one count of this clone. This sequence joins TRBV5-5 and TRBJ1-1, with 8 bases aligning to TRBD1. Germline assignment: CDR1 SGHKS and CDR2 YYEKEE (reference sequence). The CDR3 is made up of 15 amino acids. V was clipped by 2 bases and J by 4 bases; unmatched bases: 7. CDR3 sequence reads: CASSFPRGRSTEAFF. The CDR3 DNA reads as TGTGCCAGCAGCTTCCCCAGGGGGCGGAGCACTGAAGCTTTCTTT.

V gene TRBV4-1 combines with J gene TRBJ1-1; TRBD1 aligns across 7 bases. Germline V lookup: CDR1 MGHRA, CDR2 YSYEKL. With 4 bases clipped from V and 0 bases from J, the junction kept 8 bases outside the gene matches. This CDR3 is 16 amino acids long. The CDR3 sequence: CASSPTLGTVNTEAFF. CDR3 sequence (DNA): TGCGCCAGCAGCCCTACACTTGGGACAGTGAACACTGAAGCTTTCTTT.

The chain joins TRBV5-4 to TRBJ2-7; possibly TRBD2 for D (6 bases). This CDR3 comprises 14 residues. Germline V gives CDR1 SGHNT, CDR2 YYREEE (reference sequence). Trimming removed 5 bases from V and 0 bases from J, with 12 bases in between. The CDR3, as DNA: TGTGCCAGCAGTTTTCGCGGGGTCTCCTACGAGCAGTACTTC. This translates into CASSFRGVSYEQYF.

The rearrangement links TRBV5-1 to TRBJ2-1, with 7 bases identical to TRBD2. V dropped 5 bases and J dropped 2; count of bases not matched to a gene: 4. Germline CDR1 and CDR2: SGHRS and YFSETQ. The CDR3 spans 14 residues. In DNA, the CDR3 is TGCGCCAGCAGACCGAGCGGGACCTACAATGAGCAGTTCTTC. It is translated as CASRPSGTYNEQFF.

CDR3: CASSLGGLSSYNEQFF. CDR3 DNA sequence: TGTGCCAGCAGCTTAGGGGGACTGAGCTCCTACAATGAGCAGTTCTTC. V is TRBV11-3 and J is TRBJ2-1, with D possibly being TRBD2 (6 bases). The V gene's germline CDR1 is SGHNT and CDR2 YENEEA. Trimming removed 1 base from V and 0 bases from J, with 10 bases in between. The CDR3 is 16 amino acids.

This chain connects TRBV4-2 to TRBJ2-1, with D uncertain. The V and J ends lost 5 bases and 4 bases respectively, with 12 bases between them. Germline values: CDR1 LGHNA, CDR2 YNFKEQ. The CDR3 loop spans 14 amino acids. This CDR3 is CASSTPRGYNEQFF. The CDR3, as DNA: TGTGCCAGCAGCACTCCAAGAGGATACAATGAGCAGTTCTTC.

This chain joins TRBV27 and TRBJ1-2, with TRBD1 matching 8 bases. The junction had 5 bases not matched to a gene; V was cut back by 2 bases and J by 9 bases. The germline V gene has CDR1 MNHEY and CDR2 SMNVEV (reference sequence). The CDR3 covers 13 residues. CDR3 protein: CASSLDRGGSYTF. In DNA, the CDR3 is TGTGCCAGCAGTTTAGACAGGGGAGGGAGCTACACCTTC.